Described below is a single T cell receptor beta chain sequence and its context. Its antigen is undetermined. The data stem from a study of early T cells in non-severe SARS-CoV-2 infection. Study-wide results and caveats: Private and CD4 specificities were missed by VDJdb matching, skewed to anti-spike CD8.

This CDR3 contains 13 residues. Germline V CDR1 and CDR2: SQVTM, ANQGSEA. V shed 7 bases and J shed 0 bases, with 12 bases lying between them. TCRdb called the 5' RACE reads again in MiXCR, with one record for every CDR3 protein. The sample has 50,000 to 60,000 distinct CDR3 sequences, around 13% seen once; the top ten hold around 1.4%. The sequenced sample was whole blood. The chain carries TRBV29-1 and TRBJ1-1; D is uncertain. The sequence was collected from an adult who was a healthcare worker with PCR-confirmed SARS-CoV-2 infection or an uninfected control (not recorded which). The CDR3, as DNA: TGCAGCGCTGAGATTAACATGAACACTGAAGCTTTCTTT. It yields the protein CSAEINMNTEAFF.